This is a list of T cell receptor beta chains from one sample in a study of identical twins' blood T cells. TCRdb re-called the 5' RACE reads through MiXCR, storing one row per CDR3 protein. The table shows hundreds of thousands of distinct CDR3 sequences, with roughly 31% occurring only once. The source material was PBMCs. These receptors all stem from a woman between 18 and 55 years old in good health. CDR3s include the opening cysteine and the closing phenylalanine or tryptophan. Fields, in order: J gene, V gene, clone size, D gene, CDR3 DNA, CDR3 protein. A D gene is named only where the DNA matches it firmly. Rows give clone size only sometimes, using once, few, many, or a class for an expanded clone.

TRBJ2-2	TRBV6-2/TRBV6-3	.	.	TGTGCCAGCAGCGAGACGCGGGAGCTGTTTTTT	CASSETRELFF
TRBJ1-1	TRBV19	few	.	TGTGCCAGTAGGGCCCACCTGGGGGACACTGAAGCTTTCTTT	CASRAHLGDTEAFF
TRBJ2-1	TRBV9	many	.	TGTGCCAGCAGCCCTCATGGCCCTAGGATGAATGAGCAGTTCTTC	CASSPHGPRMNEQFF
TRBJ2-1	TRBV11-2	few	TRBD2	TGTGCCAGCAGCTTAGAAGCGGGACCTTCCTACAATGAGCAGTTCTTC	CASSLEAGPSYNEQFF
TRBJ1-5	TRBV5-8	many	.	TGTGCCAGCAGCTTAGCAGAAAATCAGCCCCAGCATTTT	CASSLAENQPQHF
TRBJ2-1	TRBV18	few	TRBD2	TGTGCCAGCTCACCCCTAGCGGGGGACAATGAGCAGTTCTTC	CASSPLAGDNEQFF
TRBJ2-3	TRBV6-2/TRBV6-3	few	.	TGTGCCAGCAGTTACACCGGACAGTATACGCAGTATTTT	CASSYTGQYTQYF
TRBJ1-1	TRBV9	few	.	TGTGCCAGCAGCGGACCGACAGGTGCTGAAGCTTTCTTT	CASSGPTGAEAFF
TRBJ2-6	TRBV6-2/TRBV6-3	.	.	TGTGCCAGCATCCAGATACCCGGGACCTTTGGCTCTGGGGCCAACGTCCTGACTTTC	CASIQIPGTFGSGANVLTF
TRBJ2-7	TRBV18	.	TRBD2	TGTGCCAGCTCACCCACAAGGACTAGCGAGTTCGAGCAGTACTTC	CASSPTRTSEFEQYF
TRBJ2-7	TRBV27	.	.	TGTGCCAGCAGTTACTCACGCGGCTCCTACGAGCAGTACTTC	CASSYSRGSYEQYF
TRBJ1-5	TRBV28	many	.	TGTGCCAGCAGAGACAGTACAAATCAGCCCCAGCATTTT	CASRDSTNQPQHF
TRBJ2-3	TRBV12-3/TRBV12-4	.	.	TGTGCCAGCAGCCTCTATCCATCCACAGATACGCAGTATTTT	CASSLYPSTDTQYF
TRBJ1-2	TRBV27	few	TRBD1	TGTGCCAGCAGTGAGGGACAGGGGTACTATGGCTACACCTTC	CASSEGQGYYGYTF
TRBJ1-4	TRBV4-3	.	.	TGCGCCAGCTCCGCGGGACGGGAAAAACTGTTTTTT	CASSAGREKLFF
TRBJ2-1	TRBV19	.	.	TGTGCCAGTAGTATTCGCAGGGGAGAGAGTGAGCAGTTCTTC	CASSIRRGESEQFF
TRBJ1-2	TRBV20-1	.	.	TGCAGTGCTAGATACAGAGAGAGAAGCCTATGGGGCTACACCTTC	CSARYRERSLWGYTF
TRBJ1-2	TRBV4-3	many	.	TGCGCCAGCAGCGTATACGAACAGGGTCCCTATGGCTACACCTTC	CASSVYEQGPYGYTF
TRBJ1-1	TRBV5-4	.	.	TGTGCCAGCACCCGGAAGGAGGGCACTGAAGCTTTCTTT	CASTRKEGTEAFF
TRBJ1-1	TRBV7-2	many	TRBD1	TGTGCCAGCACCCGGAGCCTACAGGGGACTGAAGCTTTCTTT	CASTRSLQGTEAFF
TRBJ1-4	TRBV12-3/TRBV12-4	.	.	TGTGCCAGCAGCCCGAGGGCAGGCAATGAAAAACTGTTTTTT	CASSPRAGNEKLFF
TRBJ1-1	TRBV19	few	.	TGTGCCAGTAGTATAGCTGGCAGAATGAACACTGAAGCTTTCTTT	CASSIAGRMNTEAFF
TRBJ1-2	TRBV11-2	.	.	TGTGCCAGCAGCCCGAGCGCGAAGCACTATGGCTACACCTTC	CASSPSAKHYGYTF
TRBJ1-3	TRBV7-9	few	.	TGTGCCAGCAGCCACCAGGGTAATACCGATTTGGATTTT	CASSHQGNTDLDF
TRBJ2-3	TRBV9	.	.	TGTGCCAGCAGCGGGGGGCAGGGTCCCTCAACAGATACGCAGTATTTT	CASSGGQGPSTDTQYF
TRBJ2-2	TRBV20-1	.	TRBD2	TGCAGTGCTAGAGATCGACTAGCGGGAGCAGCCGGGGAGCTGTTTTTT	CSARDRLAGAAGELFF
TRBJ1-1	TRBV3-1	many	.	TGTGCCAGCAGCCCGCGAGGGGGGACTGAAGCTTTCTTT	CASSPRGGTEAFF
TRBJ1-2	TRBV2	.	.	TGTGCCAGCAAGGAAGGGAGGTGTGGCTACACCTTC	CASKEGRCGYTF
TRBJ2-1	TRBV5-1	.	TRBD2	TGCGCCAGCAGCCTGGGACTAGCGGGGGTAGTGTACAATGAGCAGTTCTTC	CASSLGLAGVVYNEQFF
TRBJ2-3	TRBV7-9	.	TRBD2	TGTGCCAGCAGCTTACTAGCGGGAGGGACCATCACAGATACGCAGTATTTT	CASSLLAGGTITDTQYF
TRBJ2-3	TRBV19	.	TRBD2	TGTGCCAGTAGTATGGGAAGCGGGAGAAGGGATACGCAGTATTTT	CASSMGSGRRDTQYF
TRBJ2-3	TRBV5-1	.	.	TGCGCCAGCAGCTTGATAAGTACTAGCACAGATACGCAGTATTTT	CASSLISTSTDTQYF
TRBJ2-5	TRBV20-1	.	.	TGCAGTGCTTCCGGTTACAGACTACACCAAGAGACCCAGTACTTC	CSASGYRLHQETQYF
TRBJ2-5	TRBV20-1	.	TRBD2	TGCAGTGAGAAGGGGGCTAGCGGGGAATCATCGCTAGAGACCCAGTACTTC	CSEKGASGESSLETQYF
TRBJ2-1	TRBV4-1	few	.	TGCGCCAGCAGCCAGAGTAGGGGTAACAATGAGCAGTTCTTC	CASSQSRGNNEQFF
TRBJ1-4	TRBV7-2	.	.	TGTGCCAGCAGCTTAGCCCCGACGGGACACGGTAATGAAAAACTGTTTTTT	CASSLAPTGHGNEKLFF
TRBJ2-7	TRBV20-1	.	TRBD1	TGCAGTGCGGCGGGTCAGGGGGTGGACGAGCAGTACTTC	CSAAGQGVDEQYF
TRBJ1-2	TRBV5-1	.	TRBD1	TGCGCCAGCAGCTTCGACGGACAGGGCAGTGGCTACACCTTC	CASSFDGQGSGYTF
TRBJ1-1	TRBV5-4	few	.	TGTGCCAGCAGCTTGGCCCGACGCTCCACTGAAGCTTTCTTT	CASSLARRSTEAFF
TRBJ2-3	TRBV7-2	.	.	TGTGCCAGCAGCCGGACTCGCACAGATACGCAGTATTTT	CASSRTRTDTQYF
TRBJ2-2	TRBV29-1	.	.	TGCAGCGCTTTAGTAGCCGGGGAGCTGTTTTTT	CSALVAGELFF
TRBJ1-6	TRBV7-9	.	.	TGTGCCAGCAGCTTAGCGGGCGGACAGCATTCACCCCTCCACTTT	CASSLAGGQHSPLHF
TRBJ2-7	TRBV5-1	few	.	TGCGCCAGCAGCAAACACAGGCAGAACTACGAGCAGTACTTC	CASSKHRQNYEQYF